This T cell receptor (beta chain) is from a study of identical twins. Findings and limits, study-wide: Potential partial confounding of zero-insertion analyses by invariant MAIT and iNKT cells was noted. Abundant cord blood beta clonotypes carried fewer insertions; memory repertoires showed none.

Every sampled donor was Caucasian and healthy. A universal primer site arose from template switching, and cDNA bore unique molecular identifiers. A single record per CDR3 protein comes from TCRdb applying MiXCR to the 5' RACE reads. The sample includes some 330,000 distinct CDR3 sequences, about 9% of them seen just once. Germline V gene lookup returns CDR1 SQVTM and CDR2 ANQGSEA. The V end was cut by 0 bases, the J end by 1 base, with 9 bases between. CDR3 length: 14 amino acids. This clonotype has more than one count but fewer than ten. Its matching antigen is unknown. The V and J genes are TRBV29-1 and TRBJ1-1; D gene ambiguous. Sequencing input: naive T cells sorted from blood. This clonotype was obtained from a woman aged 50 to 65 in good health. CDR3 sequence: CSVEEGTRNTEAFF. CDR3 in DNA: TGCAGCGTTGAAGAGGGTACGAGGAACACTGAAGCTTTCTTT.